The T cell receptor beta chain described here comes from a study of control samples from healthy donors and cancer patients. The V segment lost 2 bases and the J segment 2 bases; nucleotides outside the gene matches: 8. Germline loops: CDR1 KGHDR, CDR2 SFDVKD. This CDR3 is 16 amino acids long. The method was immunoSEQ multiplex PCR; TCRdb's version includes in-frame clones alone and lacks a portion of them. The table includes roughly 80,000 clones, roughly 90% detected once. The gene calls are TRBV24-1 and TRBJ2-7, with TRBD1 matching 7 bases. The sequenced sample was PBMCs. The origin of this receptor is a woman aged 55 to 70 with head and neck cancer. The CDR3 DNA reads as TGTGCCACCAGTGATTCGACAGGGTTACAACCCTACGAGCAGTACTTC. Protein sequence: CATSDSTGLQPYEQYF.